The 25 T cell receptor beta chains reported below all come from one sample, sequenced in a study of cytomegalovirus exposure and HLA in healthy donors. This PCR relied on a set of 60 Vbeta primers and 13 Jbeta primers. Here immunoSEQ multiplex PCR was the method, and the copy in TCRdb shows in-frame clones only, minus some. The data contain over 110,000 clones, 75% to 85% of them singletons. Sequencing used PBMCs. Receptor source: a woman in her late teens or twenties in good health and CMV-seropositive.

The chain combines TRBV5-6 with TRBJ2-1; the D gene is possibly TRBD2 (7 bases). Trimming cost V 0 bases and J 8 bases, with 15 bases left between them. The CDR3 runs 15 residues. Germline CDR1 and CDR2: SGHDT and YYEEEE. The chain's CDR3 is CASSLVLGGGDEQFF. CDR3 DNA: TGTGCCAGCAGCTTGGTACTAGGAGGGGGGGATGAGCAGTTCTTC.

The chain has TRBV28 and TRBJ2-7; TRBD1 aligns across 12 bases. J lost 5 bases, V lost 9 bases, and 11 bases had no gene match. Germline CDR1 is MDHEN and CDR2 is SYDVKM. The CDR3 runs 15 residues. The DNA for the CDR3 is TGTGCCAGTGGAAGAGGGGGGACAGGGGGCCACGAGCAGTACTTC. Amino acids: CASGRGGTGGHEQYF. The complete variable domain, with remaining parts taken from reference TRBV28 and TRBJ2-7, reads DVKVTQSSRYLVKRTGEKVFLECVQDMDHENMFWYRQDPGLGLRLIYFSYDVKMKEKGDIPEGYSVSREKKERFSLILESASTNQTSMYLCASGRGGTGGHEQYFGPGTRLTVT.

V gene TRBV11-3 combines with J gene TRBJ2-7; the match to TRBD1 covers 10 bases. V trimming: 4 bases; J trimming: 5 bases; junction bases outside the gene matches: 8. Germline-derived CDR1 and CDR2 are SGHNT and YENEEA. This CDR3 spans 15 amino acids. The CDR3 loop is CASSSAGQGLHEQYF. CDR3 nucleotide sequence: TGTGCCAGCAGCTCCGCGGGACAGGGGCTCCACGAGCAGTACTTC.

The DNA for the CDR3 is TGTGCCAGCACCCCTCCGGGACTAGGGGATTATACGCAGTATTTT. Protein product: CASTPPGLGDYTQYF. The chain couples TRBV27 to TRBJ2-3; the match to TRBD2 covers 8 bases. V lost 7 bases, J lost 7 bases, and 13 bases stayed unmatched. CDR3 length: 15 residues. The germline CDR1 and CDR2 sequences are MNHEY and SMNVEV (reference sequence).

The chain links TRBV7-9 to TRBJ1-2, with 7 bases aligning to TRBD1. V trimming: 1 base; J trimming: 8 bases; junction bases outside the gene matches: 10. Germline V gives CDR1 SEHNR, CDR2 FQNEAQ (reference sequence). CDR3 size: 15 residues. This CDR3 reads CASSLEGGAGGGYTF. In DNA form, the CDR3 reads TGTGCCAGCAGCTTAGAAGGGGGCGCGGGTGGCGGCTACACCTTC.

This clone showed up just a few times. Other DNA variants within this sample encode the same CDR3. V gene TRBV19 combines with J gene TRBJ2-1; a possible D gene is TRBD2 (5 bases). In germline, CDR1 is LNHDA, CDR2 SQIVND (reference sequence). V gave up 8 bases and J gave up 3 bases, with 14 bases separating them. The CDR3 covers 14 residues. The CDR3 bases are TGTGCCAGTGACCGGGGATCAAACTACAATGAGCAGTTCTTC. This sequence encodes CASDRGSNYNEQFF. Drawing the rest from reference TRBV19 and TRBJ2-1, the complete variable domain is DGGITQSPKYLFRKEGQNVTLSCEQNLNHDAMYWYRQDPGQGLRLIYYSQIVNDFQKGDIAEGYSVSREKKESFPLTVTSAQKNPTAFYLCASDRGSNYNEQFFGPGTRLTVL.

This chain joins TRBV5-1 and TRBJ1-1; a possible D gene is TRBD1 (5 bases). CDR3 length: 12 amino acids. V was trimmed by 7 bases and J by 5 bases, leaving 12 bases between them. Germline V gene sequence: CDR1 SGHRS, CDR2 YFSETQ. For the CDR3, the DNA is TGCGCCAGCTCTAGGGAGGGGACTGAAGCTTTCTTT. Encoded protein: CASSREGTEAFF.

This sequence joins TRBV30 and TRBJ2-7; the D gene is possibly TRBD2 (6 bases). From germline, CDR1 is GTSNPN and CDR2 SVGIG (reference sequence). This CDR3 has 11 residues. Trimming left V 1 base short and J 6 bases short, with 7 bases between. The CDR3 coding sequence is TGTGCCTGGAGTGGGGGGGTCGAGCAGTACTTC. Encoded protein: CAWSGGVEQYF.

This chain connects TRBV11-2 to TRBJ1-1; the D is unclear. V lost 5 bases and J 5 bases, leaving 15 bases between the germline ends. The germline V gene encodes CDR1 SGHAT and CDR2 FQNNGV. The CDR3 is 14 amino acids. CDR3: CASSTRWEGTEAFF. DNA of the CDR3: TGTGCCAGCAGCACCAGATGGGAGGGTACTGAAGCTTTCTTT. The full variable domain, its missing parts supplied by reference TRBV11-2 and TRBJ1-1, is EAGVAQSPRYKIIEKRQSVAFWCNPISGHATLYWYQQILGQGPKLLIQFQNNGVVDDSQLPKDRFSAERLKGVDSTLKIQPAKLEDSAVYLCASSTRWEGTEAFFGQGTRLTVV.

The gene calls are TRBV12-5 and TRBJ1-1, with D hard to call. This CDR3 is built from 10 residues. CDR1 is LGHNT, CDR2 FRNRAP, per germline. V was trimmed by 6 bases and J by 8 bases, leaving 7 bases between them. CDR3: CASGGVEAFF. The CDR3 DNA follows: TGTGCTAGTGGCGGAGTCGAAGCTTTCTTT.

By share of the sample, this clone is medium-sized. The same CDR3 arises from other DNA sequences in this sample as well. V and J are TRBV6-1 and TRBJ2-3; 14 nucleotides line up with TRBD2. The CDR3 totals 15 residues. Germline trimming cut 4 bases from V and 4 bases from J; bases unmatched to any gene: 1. CDR1 and CDR2 from the germline V gene are MNHNS and SASEGT. The DNA of the CDR3 is TGTGCCAGCAGTGGACTAGCGGGGGGGCCAGATACGCAGTATTTT. This translates into CASSGLAGGPDTQYF.

The chain combines TRBV10-2 with TRBJ1-4; D is possibly TRBD1 (6 bases). The CDR3 has 15 amino acids. CDR1 is WSHSY, CDR2 SAAADI, per germline. With 6 bases removed from V and 5 bases from J, the gap between germline ends came to 16 bases. The CDR3 bases are TGCGCCAGCAGACCCGGGACACAGGGCAATGAAAAACTGTTTTTT. Its protein is CASRPGTQGNEKLFF.

The chain employs TRBV12-5 and TRBJ2-1; D remains ambiguous. Germline CDR1 LGHNT, CDR2 FRNRAP. The CDR3 sequence is 14 residues long. V lost 3 bases to trimming and J lost 3 bases, with 9 bases between them. CDR3 coding DNA: TGTGCTAGTGGTTTAGCCCCCAACTACAATGAGCAGTTCTTC. Translated, it gives CASGLAPNYNEQFF.

The chain uses TRBV7-7 and TRBJ2-3, with TRBD2 as a possible D gene (6 bases). Per germline, CDR1 SSHAT and CDR2 FNYEAQ (reference sequence). This CDR3 has 13 residues. V shed 5 bases and J shed 2 bases, with 8 bases lying between them. CDR3 DNA: TGTGCCAGCAGCCGGGGGTTCACAGATACGCAGTATTTT. As protein: CASSRGFTDTQYF.

CDR3 amino acids: CASGKDSPNYGYTF. The CDR3 bases are TGTGCCAGCGGTAAGGACAGTCCTAACTATGGCTACACCTTC. V usage is TRBV2 and J usage is TRBJ1-2; a possible D gene is TRBD1 (6 bases). Trimming shortened V by 8 bases and J by 0 bases, and 13 bases separated the two germline ends. This CDR3 is 14 amino acids long. The germline CDR1 and CDR2 sequences are SNHLY and FYNNEI.

The chain combines TRBV19 with TRBJ2-7; 7 positions agree with TRBD2. Germline V gene sequence: CDR1 LNHDA, CDR2 SQIVND (reference sequence). V lost 7 bases, J lost 2 bases, and 8 bases stayed unmatched. The CDR3 runs 14 residues. CDR3 region: CASNPGRGTYEQYF. The CDR3 nucleotides are TGTGCCAGTAACCCAGGGAGGGGCACCTACGAGCAGTACTTC.

The chain links TRBV4-3 to TRBJ1-1; TRBD1 agrees at 10 bases. The CDR3 spans 16 residues. CDR1 is LGHNA, CDR2 YSLEER, per germline. V shed 4 bases, J shed 9 bases, and the junction held 14 bases outside the gene matches. CDR3 in amino acids: CASSRGTGDGGQKAFF. The CDR3 nucleotides read TGCGCCAGCAGCCGGGGGACAGGGGACGGGGGACAAAAAGCTTTCTTT.

The chain is built from TRBV4-3 and TRBJ1-3; D is perhaps TRBD1 (6 bases). V was shortened by 4 bases and J by 2 bases, with 9 bases between the two germline ends. Germline CDR1 reads LGHNA; CDR2 reads YSLEER. The CDR3 spans 14 residues. The CDR3 bases are TGCGCCAGCAGCCCAGGGGATCCTGGAAACACCATATATTTT. Its protein is CASSPGDPGNTIYF.

This chain connects TRBV30 to TRBJ2-3; 9 bases fit TRBD1. Trimming took 0 bases from V and 8 from J; bases not matched to a gene: 3. CDR3 size: 13 residues. Germline values: CDR1 GTSNPN, CDR2 SVGIG (reference sequence). CDR3 protein: CAWSVEGQGTQYF. DNA for the CDR3: TGTGCCTGGAGTGTGGAGGGACAGGGTACGCAGTATTTT.

The chain recombines TRBV13 with TRBJ1-2; D is undetermined. CDR3 length equals 16 residues. V lost 1 base and J 5 bases, leaving 17 bases between the germline ends. CDR1 is PRHDT and CDR2 is FYEKMQ in the germline V gene (reference sequence). In DNA, the CDR3 is TGTGCCAGCAGCTTAGACAGCCCCACCCCTGGATATGGCTACACCTTC. Encoded protein: CASSLDSPTPGYGYTF.

This clone was observed a handful of times. J is TRBJ2-2 and V is TRBV4-3, with 7 positions matching TRBD1. J gave up 3 bases and V 4 bases, and 5 bases lay outside the gene matches. The CDR3 loop spans 15 amino acids. Germline lookup yields CDR1 LGHNA and CDR2 YSLEER. The CDR3 DNA follows: TGCGCCAGCAGCCTTAGGGGGCGCGACACCGGGGAGCTGTTTTTT. Protein: CASSLRGRDTGELFF.

The chain combines TRBV27 with TRBJ1-2, with TRBD1 matching over 10 bases. Trimming took 3 bases from V and 5 from J; bases not matched to a gene: 0. CDR1 is MNHEY and CDR2 is SMNVEV in the germline V gene (reference sequence). The CDR3 runs 13 residues. CDR3 nucleotides: TGTGCCAGCAGTTTGGGACAGGGGTATGGCTACACCTTC. It yields the protein CASSLGQGYGYTF.

The rearrangement uses TRBV27 and TRBJ2-5; 11 positions match TRBD2. The V segment lost 9 bases and the J segment 4 bases; nucleotides outside the gene matches: 13. The germline V gene has CDR1 MNHEY and CDR2 SMNVEV (reference sequence). CDR3 length: 16 residues. The CDR3 bases are TGTGCCAGATTACAAATATGGACTAGCGGGCGAGAGACCCAGTACTTC. Amino acid sequence: CARLQIWTSGRETQYF.

The chain employs TRBV6-5 and TRBJ2-2; 11 nucleotides match TRBD1. From germline, CDR1 is MNHEY and CDR2 SVGAGI. This CDR3 comprises 13 residues. V shed 5 bases and J 8 bases; nucleotides not matched to a gene: 1. This CDR3 reads CASSGTGGGELFF. CDR3 in DNA: TGTGCCAGCAGTGGGACAGGGGGTGGGGAGCTGTTTTTT.

The chain uses TRBV7-2 and TRBJ2-2; the match to TRBD2 covers 9 bases. The CDR3 is 15 amino acids. V lost 5 bases and J lost 4; bases outside the gene matches: 5. Looked up from germline, CDR1 is SGHTA and CDR2 is FQGNSA. The CDR3 bases are TGTGCCAGCAGCGGCGGGGGGGGCCCCACCGGGGAGCTGTTTTTT. It codes for CASSGGGGPTGELFF.